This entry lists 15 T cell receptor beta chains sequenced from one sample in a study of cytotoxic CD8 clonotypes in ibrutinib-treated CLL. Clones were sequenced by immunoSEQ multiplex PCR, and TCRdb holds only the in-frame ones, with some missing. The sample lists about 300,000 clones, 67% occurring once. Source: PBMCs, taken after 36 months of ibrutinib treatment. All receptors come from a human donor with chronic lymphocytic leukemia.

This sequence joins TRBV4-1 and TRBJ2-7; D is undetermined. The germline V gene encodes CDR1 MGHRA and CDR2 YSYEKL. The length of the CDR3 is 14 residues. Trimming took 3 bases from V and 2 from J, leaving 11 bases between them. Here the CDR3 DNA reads TGCGCCAGCAGCCACCCGGACGAGACCTACGAGCAGTACTTC. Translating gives CASSHPDETYEQYF.

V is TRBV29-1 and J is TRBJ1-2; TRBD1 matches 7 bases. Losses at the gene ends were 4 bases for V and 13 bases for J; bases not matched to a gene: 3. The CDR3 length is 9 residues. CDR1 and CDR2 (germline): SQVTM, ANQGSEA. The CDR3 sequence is CSVGQGPTF. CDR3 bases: TGCAGCGTTGGACAGGGCCCCACCTTC.

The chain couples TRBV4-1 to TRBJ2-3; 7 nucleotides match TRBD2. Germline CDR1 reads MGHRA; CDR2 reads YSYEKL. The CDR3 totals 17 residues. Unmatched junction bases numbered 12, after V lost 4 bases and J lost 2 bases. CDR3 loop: CASSLAWGGGFTDTQYF. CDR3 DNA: TGCGCCAGCAGCCTGGCTTGGGGCGGGGGATTCACAGATACGCAGTATTTT.

The CDR3 nucleotides read TGTGCCAGCTCAGAGAACAGGGATGGCTACACCTTC. Translated, it gives CASSENRDGYTF. The chain recombines TRBV18 with TRBJ1-2, with TRBD1 as a possible D gene (6 bases). The V end lost 5 bases, the J end lost 6 bases, and 10 bases lay between the germline ends. This CDR3 spans 12 amino acids. Per germline, CDR1 KGHSH and CDR2 LQKENI.

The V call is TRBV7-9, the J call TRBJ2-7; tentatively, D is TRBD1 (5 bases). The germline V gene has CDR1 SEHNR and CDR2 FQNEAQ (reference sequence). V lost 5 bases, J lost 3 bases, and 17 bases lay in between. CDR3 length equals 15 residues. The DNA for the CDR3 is TGTGCCAGCAGCCAAGGGGCAGGGAAGGGCTACGAGCAGTACTTC. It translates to CASSQGAGKGYEQYF.

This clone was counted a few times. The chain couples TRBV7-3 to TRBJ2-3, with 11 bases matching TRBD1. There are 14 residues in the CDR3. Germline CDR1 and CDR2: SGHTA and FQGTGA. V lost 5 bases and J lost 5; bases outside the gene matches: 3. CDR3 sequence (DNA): TGTGCCAGCAGCCCGGACAGGGGGCGAGATACGCAGTATTTT. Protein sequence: CASSPDRGRDTQYF.

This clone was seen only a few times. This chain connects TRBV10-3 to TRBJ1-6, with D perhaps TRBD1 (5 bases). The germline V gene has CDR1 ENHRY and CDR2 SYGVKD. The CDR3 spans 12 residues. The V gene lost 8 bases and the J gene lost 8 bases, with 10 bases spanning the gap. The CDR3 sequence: CAIGQGDSPLHF. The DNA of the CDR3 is TGTGCCATCGGCCAGGGAGATTCACCCCTCCACTTT.

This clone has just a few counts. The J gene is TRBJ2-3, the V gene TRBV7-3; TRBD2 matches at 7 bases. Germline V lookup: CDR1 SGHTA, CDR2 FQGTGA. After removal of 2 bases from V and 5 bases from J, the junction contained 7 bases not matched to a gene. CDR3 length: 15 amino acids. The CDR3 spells CASSLVAGVGDTQYF. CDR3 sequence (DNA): TGTGCCAGCAGCTTAGTTGCGGGAGTAGGAGATACGCAGTATTTT.

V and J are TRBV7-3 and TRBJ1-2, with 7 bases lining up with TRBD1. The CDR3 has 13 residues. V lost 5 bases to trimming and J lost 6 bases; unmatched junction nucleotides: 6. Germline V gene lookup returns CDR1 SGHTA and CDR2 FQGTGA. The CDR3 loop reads CASSRGTVNGYTF. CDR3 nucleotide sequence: TGTGCCAGCAGCAGGGGGACAGTGAATGGCTACACCTTC.

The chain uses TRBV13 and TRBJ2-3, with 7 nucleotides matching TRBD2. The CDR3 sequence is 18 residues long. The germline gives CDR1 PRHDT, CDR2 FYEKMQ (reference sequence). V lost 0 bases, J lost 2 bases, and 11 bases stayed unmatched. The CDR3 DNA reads TGTGCCAGCAGCTTAGGCCTCAGGGCTAGCGGTTACACAGATACGCAGTATTTT. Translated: CASSLGLRASGYTDTQYF.

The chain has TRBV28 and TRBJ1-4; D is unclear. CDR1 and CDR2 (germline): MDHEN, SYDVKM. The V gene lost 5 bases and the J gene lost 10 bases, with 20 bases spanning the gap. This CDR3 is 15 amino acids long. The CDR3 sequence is CASSPRGGEFGKLFF. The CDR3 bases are TGTGCCAGCAGTCCCCGAGGAGGAGAGTTTGGAAAACTGTTTTTT.

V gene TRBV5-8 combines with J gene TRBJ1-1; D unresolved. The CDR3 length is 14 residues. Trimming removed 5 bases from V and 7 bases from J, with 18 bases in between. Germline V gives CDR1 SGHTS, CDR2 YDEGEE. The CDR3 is CASSHPRSRNEAFF. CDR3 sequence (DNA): TGTGCCAGCAGTCACCCAAGGTCCAGGAATGAAGCTTTCTTT.

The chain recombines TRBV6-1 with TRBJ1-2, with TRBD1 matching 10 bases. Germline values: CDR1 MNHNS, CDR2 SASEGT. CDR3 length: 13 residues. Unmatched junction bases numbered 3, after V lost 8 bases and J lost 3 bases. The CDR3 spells CASRDRGDYGYTF. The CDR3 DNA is TGTGCCAGCCGGGACAGGGGTGACTATGGCTACACCTTC.

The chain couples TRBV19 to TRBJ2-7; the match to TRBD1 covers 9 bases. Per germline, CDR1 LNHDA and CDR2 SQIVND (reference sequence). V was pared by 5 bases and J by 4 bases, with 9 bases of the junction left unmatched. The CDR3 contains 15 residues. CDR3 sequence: CASSPVGTGSYEQYF. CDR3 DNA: TGTGCCAGTAGTCCTGTCGGGACAGGGAGTTACGAGCAGTACTTC. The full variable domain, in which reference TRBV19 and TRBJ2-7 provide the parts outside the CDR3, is DGGITQSPKYLFRKEGQNVTLSCEQNLNHDAMYWYRQDPGQGLRLIYYSQIVNDFQKGDIAEGYSVSREKKESFPLTVTSAQKNPTAFYLCASSPVGTGSYEQYFGPGTRLTVT.

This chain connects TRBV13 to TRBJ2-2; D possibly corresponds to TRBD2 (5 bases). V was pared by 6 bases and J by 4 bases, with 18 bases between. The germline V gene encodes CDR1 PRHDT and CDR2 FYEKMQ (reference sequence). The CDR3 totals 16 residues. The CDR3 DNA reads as TGTGCCAGCAGTCGTACCGGACTTCTTTCCACCGGGGAGCTGTTTTTT. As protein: CASSRTGLLSTGELFF.